This entry is about one T cell receptor beta chain. Its antigen is as yet unknown. The same CDR3 is also encoded by other DNA sequences in this sample. These donors were members of the roughly 130-subject validation cohort, a group separate from the approximately 680-subject first cohort. Profiled with immunoSEQ multiplex PCR; TCRdb holds only in-frame clones, not every one. Here the sample spans over 200,000 clones, around nine tenths being singletons. These data belong to a study of cytomegalovirus exposure and HLA in healthy donors. CDR3 length equals 13 residues. CDR1 and CDR2 from the germline V gene are MNHEY and SMNVEV (reference sequence). V lost 4 bases to trimming and J lost 4 bases, with 8 bases between them. Study results and caveats: Most TCR sequences were uncommon, yet certain public TCRs appeared in many donors. The classifier was said to identify cytomegalovirus status with high specificity and sensitivity. The investigators catalogued 164 TCR beta chains as cytomegalovirus-associated.

This sequence joins TRBV27 and TRBJ1-5, with D unresolved. The clonotype was recovered from a woman between 18 and 29 years old in good health and CMV-seronegative. The source material was PBMCs. In nucleotides, the CDR3 is TGTGCCAGCAGTTGGGGAGGGAATCAGCCCCAGCATTTT. It yields the protein CASSWGGNQPQHF.